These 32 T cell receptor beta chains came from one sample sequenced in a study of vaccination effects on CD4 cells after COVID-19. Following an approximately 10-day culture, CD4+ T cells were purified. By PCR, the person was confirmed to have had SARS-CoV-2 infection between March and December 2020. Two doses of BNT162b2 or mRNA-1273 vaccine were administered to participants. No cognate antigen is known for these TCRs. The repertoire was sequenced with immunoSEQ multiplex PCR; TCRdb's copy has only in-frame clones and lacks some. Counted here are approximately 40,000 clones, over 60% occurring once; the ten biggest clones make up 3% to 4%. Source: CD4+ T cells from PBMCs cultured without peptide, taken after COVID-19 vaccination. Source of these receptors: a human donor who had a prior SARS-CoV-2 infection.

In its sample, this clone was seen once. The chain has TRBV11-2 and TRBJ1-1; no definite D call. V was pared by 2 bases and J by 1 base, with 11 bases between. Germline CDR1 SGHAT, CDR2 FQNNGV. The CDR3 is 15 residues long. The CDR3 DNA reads TGTGCCAGCAGCTTATTCTTATCCAGGAACACTGAAGCTTTCTTT. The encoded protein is CASSLFLSRNTEAFF.

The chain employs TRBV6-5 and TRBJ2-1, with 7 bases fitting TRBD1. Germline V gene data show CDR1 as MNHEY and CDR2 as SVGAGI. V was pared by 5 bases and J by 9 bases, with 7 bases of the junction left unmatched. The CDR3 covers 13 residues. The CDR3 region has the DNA TGTGCCAGCAGTATCGACAGGGCAAGTGAGCAGTTCTTC. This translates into CASSIDRASEQFF.

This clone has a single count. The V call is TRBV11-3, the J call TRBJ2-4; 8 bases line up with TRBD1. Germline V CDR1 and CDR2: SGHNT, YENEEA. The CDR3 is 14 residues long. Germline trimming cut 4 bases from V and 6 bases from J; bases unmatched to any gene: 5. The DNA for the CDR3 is TGTGCCAGCAGCTCTACCGGGACAGGAAACATTCAGTACTTC. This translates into CASSSTGTGNIQYF.

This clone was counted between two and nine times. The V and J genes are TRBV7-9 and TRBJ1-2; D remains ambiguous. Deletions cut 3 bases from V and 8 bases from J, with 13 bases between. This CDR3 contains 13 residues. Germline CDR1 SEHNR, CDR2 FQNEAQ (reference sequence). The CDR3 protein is CASSFDSGSGYTF. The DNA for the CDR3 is TGTGCCAGCAGCTTCGATTCAGGAAGCGGCTACACCTTC. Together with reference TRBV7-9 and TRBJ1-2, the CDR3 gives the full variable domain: DTGVSQNPRHKITKRGQNVTFRCDPISEHNRLYWYRQTLGQGPEFLTYFQNEAQLEKSRLLSDRFSAERPKGSFSTLEIQRTEQGDSAMYLCASSFDSGSGYTFGSGTRLTVV.

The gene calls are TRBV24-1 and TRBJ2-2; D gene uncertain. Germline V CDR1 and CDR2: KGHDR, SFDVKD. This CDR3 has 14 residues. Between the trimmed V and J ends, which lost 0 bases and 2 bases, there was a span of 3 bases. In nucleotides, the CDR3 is TGTGCCACCAGTGATTTGCACAACACCGGGGAGCTGTTTTTT. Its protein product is CATSDLHNTGELFF.

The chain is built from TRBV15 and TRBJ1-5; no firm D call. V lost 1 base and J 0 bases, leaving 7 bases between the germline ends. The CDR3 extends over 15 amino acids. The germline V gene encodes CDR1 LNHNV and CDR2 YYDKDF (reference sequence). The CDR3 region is CATSRGADSNQPQHF. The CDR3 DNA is TGTGCCACCAGCAGAGGGGCAGATAGCAATCAGCCCCAGCATTTT. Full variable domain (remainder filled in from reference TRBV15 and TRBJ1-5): DAMVIQNPRYQVTQFGKPVTLSCSQTLNHNVMYWYQQKSSQAPKLLFHYYDKDFNNEADTPDNFQSRRPNTSFCFLDIRSPGLGDTAMYLCATSRGADSNQPQHFGDGTRLSIL.

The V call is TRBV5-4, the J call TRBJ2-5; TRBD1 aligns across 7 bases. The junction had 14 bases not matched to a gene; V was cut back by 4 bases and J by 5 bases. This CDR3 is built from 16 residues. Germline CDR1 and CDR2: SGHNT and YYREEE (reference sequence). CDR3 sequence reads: CASSAIRGNHRETQYF. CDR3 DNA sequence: TGTGCCAGCAGCGCGATCAGGGGGAATCATCGTGAGACCCAGTACTTC.

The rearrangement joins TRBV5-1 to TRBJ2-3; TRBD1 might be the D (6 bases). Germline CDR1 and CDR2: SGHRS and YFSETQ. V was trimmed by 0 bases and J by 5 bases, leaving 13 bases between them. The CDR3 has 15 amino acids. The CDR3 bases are TGCGCCAGCAGCTTGGTTGACAGGTCCCAAGATACGCAGTATTTT. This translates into CASSLVDRSQDTQYF.

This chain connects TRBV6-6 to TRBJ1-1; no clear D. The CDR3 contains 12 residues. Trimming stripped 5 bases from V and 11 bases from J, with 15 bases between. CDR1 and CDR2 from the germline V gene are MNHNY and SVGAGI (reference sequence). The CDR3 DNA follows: TGTGCCAGCAGTGTGACATCGGGGTCTGCTTTCTTT. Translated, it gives CASSVTSGSAFF.

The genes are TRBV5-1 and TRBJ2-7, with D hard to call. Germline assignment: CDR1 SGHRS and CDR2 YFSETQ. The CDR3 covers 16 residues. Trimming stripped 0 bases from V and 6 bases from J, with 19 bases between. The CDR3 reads CASSLVAGDSSPEQYF. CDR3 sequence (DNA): TGCGCCAGCAGCTTGGTAGCAGGAGATTCTTCACCCGAGCAGTACTTC.

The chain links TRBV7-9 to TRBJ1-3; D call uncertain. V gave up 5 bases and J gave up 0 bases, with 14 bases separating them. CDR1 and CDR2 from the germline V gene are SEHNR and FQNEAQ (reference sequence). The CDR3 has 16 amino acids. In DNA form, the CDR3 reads TGTGCCAGCAGCCCCCAAAGGGCTAGCTCTGGAAACACCATATATTTT. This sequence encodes CASSPQRASSGNTIYF.

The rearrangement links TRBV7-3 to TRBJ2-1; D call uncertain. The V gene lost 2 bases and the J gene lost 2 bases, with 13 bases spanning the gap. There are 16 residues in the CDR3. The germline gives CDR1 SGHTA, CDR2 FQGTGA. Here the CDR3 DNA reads TGTGCCAGCAGCTTACAGACCGGTGTCCCCTACAATGAGCAGTTCTTC. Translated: CASSLQTGVPYNEQFF.

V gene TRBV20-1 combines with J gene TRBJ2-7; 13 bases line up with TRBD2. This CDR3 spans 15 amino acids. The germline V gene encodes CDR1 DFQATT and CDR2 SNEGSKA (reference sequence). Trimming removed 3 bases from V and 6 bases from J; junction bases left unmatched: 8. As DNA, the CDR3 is TGCAGTGCTAGTCAAACTAGCGGGGGGGCCGGCGAGCAGTACTTC. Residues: CSASQTSGGAGEQYF.

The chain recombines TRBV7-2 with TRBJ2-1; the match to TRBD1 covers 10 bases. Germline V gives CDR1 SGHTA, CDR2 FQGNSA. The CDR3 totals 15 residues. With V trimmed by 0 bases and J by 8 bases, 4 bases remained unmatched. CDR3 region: CASSLAGTGDDEQFF. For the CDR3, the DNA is TGTGCCAGCAGCTTAGCTGGGACAGGGGATGATGAGCAGTTCTTC.

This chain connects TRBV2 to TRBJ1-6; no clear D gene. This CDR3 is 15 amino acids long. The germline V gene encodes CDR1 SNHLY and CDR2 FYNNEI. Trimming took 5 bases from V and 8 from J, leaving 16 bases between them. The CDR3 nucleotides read TGTGCCAGCAGTTCCTACTCGTGGATGGATTCACCCCTCCACTTT. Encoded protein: CASSSYSWMDSPLHF.

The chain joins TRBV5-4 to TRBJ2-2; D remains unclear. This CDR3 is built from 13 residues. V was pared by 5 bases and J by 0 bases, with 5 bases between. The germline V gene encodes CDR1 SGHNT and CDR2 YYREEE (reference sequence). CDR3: CASRPTNTGELFF. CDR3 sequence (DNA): TGTGCCAGCAGGCCCACGAACACCGGGGAGCTGTTTTTT.

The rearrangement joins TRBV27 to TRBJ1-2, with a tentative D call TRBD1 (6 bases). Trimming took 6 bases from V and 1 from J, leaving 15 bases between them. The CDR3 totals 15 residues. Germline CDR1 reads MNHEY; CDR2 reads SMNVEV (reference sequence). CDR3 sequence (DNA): TGTGCCAGCAGCTATCTTGACAGGATTAACTATGGCTACACCTTC. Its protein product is CASSYLDRINYGYTF.

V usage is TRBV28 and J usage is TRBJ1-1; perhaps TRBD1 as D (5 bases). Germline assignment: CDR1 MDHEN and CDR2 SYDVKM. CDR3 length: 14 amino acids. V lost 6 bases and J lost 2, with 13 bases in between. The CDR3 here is CASSHQGRNTEAFF. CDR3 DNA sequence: TGTGCCAGCAGCCATCAGGGTCGTAACACTGAAGCTTTCTTT.

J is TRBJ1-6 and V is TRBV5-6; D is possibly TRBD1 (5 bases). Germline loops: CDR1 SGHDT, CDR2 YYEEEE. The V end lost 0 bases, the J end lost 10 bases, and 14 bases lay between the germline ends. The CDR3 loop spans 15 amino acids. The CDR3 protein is CASSLEQGLVSPLHF. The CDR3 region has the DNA TGTGCCAGCAGCTTGGAGCAGGGTCTTGTATCACCCCTCCACTTT.

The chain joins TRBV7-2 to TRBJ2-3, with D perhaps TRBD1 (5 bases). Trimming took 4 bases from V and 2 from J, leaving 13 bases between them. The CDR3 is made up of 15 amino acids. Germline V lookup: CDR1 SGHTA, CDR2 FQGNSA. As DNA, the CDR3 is TGTGCCAGCAGCTCACGTGCAGGGCCCACAGATACGCAGTATTTT. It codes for CASSSRAGPTDTQYF.

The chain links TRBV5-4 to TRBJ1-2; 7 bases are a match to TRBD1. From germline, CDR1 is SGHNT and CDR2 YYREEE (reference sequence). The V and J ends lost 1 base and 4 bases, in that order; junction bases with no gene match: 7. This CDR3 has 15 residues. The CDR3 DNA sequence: TGTGCCAGCAGCTTGAAGCAGGGGGATTTCTATGGCTACACCTTC. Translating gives CASSLKQGDFYGYTF.

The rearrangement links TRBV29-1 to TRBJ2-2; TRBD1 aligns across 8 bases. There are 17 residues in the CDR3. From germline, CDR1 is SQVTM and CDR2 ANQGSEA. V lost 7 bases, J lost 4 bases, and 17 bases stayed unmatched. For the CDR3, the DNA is TGCAGCGCCGCCAATCAAGGACAGGGTAAAGGCACCGGGGAGCTGTTTTTT. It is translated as CSAANQGQGKGTGELFF.

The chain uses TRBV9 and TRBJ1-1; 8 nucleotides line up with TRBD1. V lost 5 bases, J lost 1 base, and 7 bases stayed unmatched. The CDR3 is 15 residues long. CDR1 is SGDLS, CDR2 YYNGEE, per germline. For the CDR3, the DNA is TGTGCCAGCAGGAAGACAGGGGCGCCGAACACTGAAGCTTTCTTT. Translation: CASRKTGAPNTEAFF.

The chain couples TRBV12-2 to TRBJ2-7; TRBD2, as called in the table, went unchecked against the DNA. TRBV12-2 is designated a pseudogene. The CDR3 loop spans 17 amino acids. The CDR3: CASRLGRTSGAPYEQYF. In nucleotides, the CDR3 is TGTGCAAGTCGCTTAGGCCGAACTAGCGGGGCCCCCTACGAGCAGTACTTC.

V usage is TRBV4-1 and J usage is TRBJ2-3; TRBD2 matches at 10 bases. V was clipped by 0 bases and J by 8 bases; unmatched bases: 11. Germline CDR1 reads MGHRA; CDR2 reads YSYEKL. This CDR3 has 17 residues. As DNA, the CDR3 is TGCGCCAGCAGCCAAGATTTCAGCGGGGGGGCCGCAGTTACGCAGTATTTT. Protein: CASSQDFSGGAAVTQYF.

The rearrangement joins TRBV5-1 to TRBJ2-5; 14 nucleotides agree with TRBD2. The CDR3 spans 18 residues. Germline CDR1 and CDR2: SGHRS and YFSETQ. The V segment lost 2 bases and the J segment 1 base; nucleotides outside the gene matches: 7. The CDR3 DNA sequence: TGCGCCAGCAGCTTCGGACTAGCGGGGGGTAATATCCAAGAGACCCAGTACTTC. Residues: CASSFGLAGGNIQETQYF.

The CDR3 here is CASSPIRNRRQRNAEAFF. DNA of the CDR3: TGTGCCAGCAGCCCGATAAGGAATCGGAGACAAAGAAACGCTGAAGCTTTCTTT. The chain has TRBV28 and TRBJ1-1; no reliable D call. CDR3 size: 18 residues. With 6 bases removed from V and 6 bases from J, the gap between germline ends came to 29 bases. Germline V lookup: CDR1 MDHEN, CDR2 SYDVKM.

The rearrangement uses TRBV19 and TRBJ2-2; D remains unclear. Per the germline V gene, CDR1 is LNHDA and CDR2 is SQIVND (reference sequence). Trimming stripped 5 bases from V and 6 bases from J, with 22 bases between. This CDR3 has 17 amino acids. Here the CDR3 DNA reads TGTGCCAGTAGTCCGACCTTCCCAAGCTATAACTCCGGGGAGCTGTTTTTT. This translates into CASSPTFPSYNSGELFF.

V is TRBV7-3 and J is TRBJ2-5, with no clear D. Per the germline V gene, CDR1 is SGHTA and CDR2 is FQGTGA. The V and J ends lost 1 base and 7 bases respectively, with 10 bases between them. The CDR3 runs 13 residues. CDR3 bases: TGTGCCAGCAGCTTAAGTGGGTCCACGACCCAGTACTTC. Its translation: CASSLSGSTTQYF.

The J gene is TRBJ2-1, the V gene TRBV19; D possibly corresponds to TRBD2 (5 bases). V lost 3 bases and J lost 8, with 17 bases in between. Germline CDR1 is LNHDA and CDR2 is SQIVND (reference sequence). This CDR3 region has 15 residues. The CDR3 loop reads CASSISRAGSDEQFF. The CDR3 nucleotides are TGTGCCAGTAGTATTTCGAGGGCCGGGTCGGATGAGCAGTTCTTC.

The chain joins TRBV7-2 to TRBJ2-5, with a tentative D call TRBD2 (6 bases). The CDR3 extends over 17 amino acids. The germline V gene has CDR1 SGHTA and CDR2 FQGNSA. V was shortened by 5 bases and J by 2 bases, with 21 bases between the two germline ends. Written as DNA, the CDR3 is TGTGCCAGCAGCGCGCAGTCCGCCGGGAGAGGGCAAGAGACCCAGTACTTC. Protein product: CASSAQSAGRGQETQYF.

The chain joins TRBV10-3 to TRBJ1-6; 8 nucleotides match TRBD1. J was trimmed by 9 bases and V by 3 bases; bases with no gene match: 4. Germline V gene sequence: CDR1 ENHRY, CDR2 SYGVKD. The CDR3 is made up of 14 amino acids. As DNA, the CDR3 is TGTGCCATCAGTGACTCCGGACAGGGTTCACCCCTCCACTTT. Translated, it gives CAISDSGQGSPLHF.